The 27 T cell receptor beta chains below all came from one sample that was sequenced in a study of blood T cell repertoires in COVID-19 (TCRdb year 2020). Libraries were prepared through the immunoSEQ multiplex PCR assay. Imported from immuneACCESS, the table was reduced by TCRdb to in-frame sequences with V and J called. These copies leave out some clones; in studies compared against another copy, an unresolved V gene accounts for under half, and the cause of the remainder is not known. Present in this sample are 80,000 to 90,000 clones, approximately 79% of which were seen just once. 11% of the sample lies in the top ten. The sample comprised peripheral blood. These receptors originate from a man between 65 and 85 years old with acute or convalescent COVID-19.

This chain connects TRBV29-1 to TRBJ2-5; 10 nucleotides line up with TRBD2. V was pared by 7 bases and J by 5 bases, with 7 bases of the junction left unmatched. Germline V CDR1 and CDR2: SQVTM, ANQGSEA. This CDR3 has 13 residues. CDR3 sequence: CSGKAGGRETQYF. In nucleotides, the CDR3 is TGCAGCGGGAAAGCGGGGGGGAGGGAGACCCAGTACTTC.

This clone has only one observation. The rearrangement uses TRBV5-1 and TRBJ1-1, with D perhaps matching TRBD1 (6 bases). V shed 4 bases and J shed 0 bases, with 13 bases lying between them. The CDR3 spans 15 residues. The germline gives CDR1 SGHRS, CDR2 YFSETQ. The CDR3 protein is CASSPRGGMNTEAFF. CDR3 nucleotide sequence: TGCGCCAGCAGCCCGCGGGGGGGCATGAACACTGAAGCTTTCTTT.

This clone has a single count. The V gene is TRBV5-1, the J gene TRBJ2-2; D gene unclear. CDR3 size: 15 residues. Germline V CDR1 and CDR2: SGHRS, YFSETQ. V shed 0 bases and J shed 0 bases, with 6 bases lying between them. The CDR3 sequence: CASSLAPANTGELFF. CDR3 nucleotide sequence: TGCGCCAGCAGCTTGGCCCCGGCGAACACCGGGGAGCTGTTTTTT.

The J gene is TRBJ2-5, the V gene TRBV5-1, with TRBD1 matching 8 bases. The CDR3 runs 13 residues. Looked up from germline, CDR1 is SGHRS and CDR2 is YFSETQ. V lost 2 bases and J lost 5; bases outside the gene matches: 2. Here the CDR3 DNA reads TGCGCCAGCAGCTTACGGACAGGGGAGACCCAGTACTTC. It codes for CASSLRTGETQYF.

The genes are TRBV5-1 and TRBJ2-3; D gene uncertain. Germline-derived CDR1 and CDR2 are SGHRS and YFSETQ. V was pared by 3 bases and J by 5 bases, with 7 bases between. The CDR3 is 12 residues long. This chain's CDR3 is CASSSSGDTQYF. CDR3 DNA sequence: TGCGCCAGCAGCTCGTCAGGAGATACGCAGTATTTT.

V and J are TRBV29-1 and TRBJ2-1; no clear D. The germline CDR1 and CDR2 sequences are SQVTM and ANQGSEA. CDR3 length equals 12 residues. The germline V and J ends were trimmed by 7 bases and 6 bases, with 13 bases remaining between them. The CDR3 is CSARVVSNEQFF. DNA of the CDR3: TGCAGCGCCCGAGTCGTATCCAATGAGCAGTTCTTC.

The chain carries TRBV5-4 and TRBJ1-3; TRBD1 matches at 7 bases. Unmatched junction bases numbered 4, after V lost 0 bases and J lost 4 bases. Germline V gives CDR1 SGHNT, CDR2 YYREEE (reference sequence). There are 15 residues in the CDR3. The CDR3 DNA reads TGTGCCAGCAGCTTGGACAACAGGGGAGGAAACACCATATATTTT. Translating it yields CASSLDNRGGNTIYF.

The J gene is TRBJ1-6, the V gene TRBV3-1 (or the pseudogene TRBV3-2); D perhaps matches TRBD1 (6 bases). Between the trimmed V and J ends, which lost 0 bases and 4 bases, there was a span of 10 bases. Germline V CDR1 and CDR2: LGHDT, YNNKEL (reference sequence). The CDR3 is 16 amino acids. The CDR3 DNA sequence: TGTGCCAGCAGCCAAGACAGGGGAGAATATAATTCACCCCTCCACTTT. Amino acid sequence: CASSQDRGEYNSPLHF.

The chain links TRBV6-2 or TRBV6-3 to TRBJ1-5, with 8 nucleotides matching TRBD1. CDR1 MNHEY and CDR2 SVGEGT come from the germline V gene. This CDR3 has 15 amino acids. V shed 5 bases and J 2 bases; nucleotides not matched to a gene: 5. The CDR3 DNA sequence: TGTGCCAGCAGTACCGACAGGGGAGGCAATCAGCCCCAGCATTTT. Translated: CASSTDRGGNQPQHF.

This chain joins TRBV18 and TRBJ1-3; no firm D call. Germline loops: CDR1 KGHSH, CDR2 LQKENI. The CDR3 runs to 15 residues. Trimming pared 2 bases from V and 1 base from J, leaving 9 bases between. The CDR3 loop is CASSPAPYSGNTIYF. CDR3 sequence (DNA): TGTGCCAGCTCACCAGCGCCGTATTCTGGAAACACCATATATTTT.

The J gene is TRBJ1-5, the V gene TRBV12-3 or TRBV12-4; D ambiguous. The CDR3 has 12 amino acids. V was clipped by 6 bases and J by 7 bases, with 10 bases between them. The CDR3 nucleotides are TGTGCCAGCAGCCGGCCGGGGCAGCCCCAGCATTTT. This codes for CASSRPGQPQHF.

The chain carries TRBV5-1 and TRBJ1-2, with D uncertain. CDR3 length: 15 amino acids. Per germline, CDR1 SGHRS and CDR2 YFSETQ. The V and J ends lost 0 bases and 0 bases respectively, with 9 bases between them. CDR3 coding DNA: TGCGCCAGCAGCTTGGACGGAGAACCTAACTATGGCTACACCTTC. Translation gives CASSLDGEPNYGYTF.

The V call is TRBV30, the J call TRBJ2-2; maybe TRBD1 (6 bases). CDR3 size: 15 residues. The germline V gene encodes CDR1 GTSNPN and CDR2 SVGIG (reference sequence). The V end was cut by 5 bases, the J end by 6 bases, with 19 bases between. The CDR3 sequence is CAWQPGPRGAGELFF. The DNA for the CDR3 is TGTGCCTGGCAGCCGGGCCCCAGGGGAGCCGGGGAGCTGTTTTTT.

CDR3 nucleotide sequence: TGTGCCACCAGCTCGGGACAGTTACAAGAGACCCAGTACTTC. It encodes CATSSGQLQETQYF. This chain links TRBV15 with TRBJ2-5; TRBD1 matches 7 bases. This CDR3 contains 14 residues. The ends lost 5 bases at V and 2 bases at J; junction bases unmatched: 5. Germline lookup yields CDR1 LNHNV and CDR2 YYDKDF (reference sequence).

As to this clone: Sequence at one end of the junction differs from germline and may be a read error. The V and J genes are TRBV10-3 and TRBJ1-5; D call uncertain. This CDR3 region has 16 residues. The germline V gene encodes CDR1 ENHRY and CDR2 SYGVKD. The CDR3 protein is CAISESRLDNNRPQHF. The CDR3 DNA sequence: TGTGCCATCAGTGAGTCGCGCCTTGACAACAATCGGCCCCAGCATTTT.

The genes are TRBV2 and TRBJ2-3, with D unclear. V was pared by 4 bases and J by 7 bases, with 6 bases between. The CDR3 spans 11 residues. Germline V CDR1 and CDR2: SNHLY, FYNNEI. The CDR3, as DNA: TGTGCCAGCAGTGGCGGAAATACGCAGTATTTT. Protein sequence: CASSGGNTQYF.

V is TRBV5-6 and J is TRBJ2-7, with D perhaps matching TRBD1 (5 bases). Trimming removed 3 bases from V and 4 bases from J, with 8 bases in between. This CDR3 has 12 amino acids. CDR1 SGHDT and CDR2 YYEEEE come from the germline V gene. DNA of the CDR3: TGTGCCAGCAGCTCAGGGATTTACGAGCAGTACTTC. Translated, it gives CASSSGIYEQYF.

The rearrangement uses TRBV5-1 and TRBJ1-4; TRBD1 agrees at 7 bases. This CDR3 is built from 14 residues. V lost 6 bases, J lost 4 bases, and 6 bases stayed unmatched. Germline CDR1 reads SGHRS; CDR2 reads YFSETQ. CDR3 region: CASIDRAGNEKLFF. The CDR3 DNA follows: TGCGCCAGCATCGACAGGGCCGGTAATGAAAAACTGTTTTTT.

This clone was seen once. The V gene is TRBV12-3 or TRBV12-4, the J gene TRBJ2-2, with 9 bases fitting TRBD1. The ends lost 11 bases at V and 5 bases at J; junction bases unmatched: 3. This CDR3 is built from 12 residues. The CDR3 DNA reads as TGTGCCGCAGGGACAGGGACCGGGGAGCTGTTTTTT. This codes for CAAGTGTGELFF.

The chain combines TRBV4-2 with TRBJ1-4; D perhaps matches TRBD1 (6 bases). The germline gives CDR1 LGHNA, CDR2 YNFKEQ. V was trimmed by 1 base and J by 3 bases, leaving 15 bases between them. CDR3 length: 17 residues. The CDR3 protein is CASSQGKQGVANEKLFF. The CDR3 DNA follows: TGTGCCAGCAGCCAAGGGAAACAGGGTGTGGCTAATGAAAAACTGTTTTTT.

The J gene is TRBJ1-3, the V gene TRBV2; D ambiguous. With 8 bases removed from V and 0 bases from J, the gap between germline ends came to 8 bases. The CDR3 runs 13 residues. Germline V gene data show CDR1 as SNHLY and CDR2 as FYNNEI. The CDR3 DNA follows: TGTGCCAGCGAGGCCTTCTCTGGAAACACCATATATTTT. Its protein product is CASEAFSGNTIYF.

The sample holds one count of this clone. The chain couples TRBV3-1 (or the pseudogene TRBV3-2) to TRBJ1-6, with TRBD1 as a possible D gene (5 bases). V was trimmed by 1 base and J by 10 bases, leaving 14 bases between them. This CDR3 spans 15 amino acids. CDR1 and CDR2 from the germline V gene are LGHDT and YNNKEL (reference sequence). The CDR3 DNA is TGTGCCAGCAGCCAAGGGGGCAGGTGGGGATCACCCCTCCACTTT. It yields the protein CASSQGGRWGSPLHF.

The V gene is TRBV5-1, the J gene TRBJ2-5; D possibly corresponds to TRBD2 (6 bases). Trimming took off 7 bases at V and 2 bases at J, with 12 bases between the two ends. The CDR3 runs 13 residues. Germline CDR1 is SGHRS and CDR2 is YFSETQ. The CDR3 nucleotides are TGCGCCAGCGGCCGGGACTCACAAGAGACCCAGTACTTC. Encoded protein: CASGRDSQETQYF.

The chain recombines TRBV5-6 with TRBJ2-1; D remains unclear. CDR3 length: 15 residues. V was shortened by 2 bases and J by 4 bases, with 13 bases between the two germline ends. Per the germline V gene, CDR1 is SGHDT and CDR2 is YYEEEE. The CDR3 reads CASSFDTVGYNEQFF. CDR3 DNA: TGTGCCAGCAGCTTCGACACGGTGGGTTACAATGAGCAGTTCTTC.

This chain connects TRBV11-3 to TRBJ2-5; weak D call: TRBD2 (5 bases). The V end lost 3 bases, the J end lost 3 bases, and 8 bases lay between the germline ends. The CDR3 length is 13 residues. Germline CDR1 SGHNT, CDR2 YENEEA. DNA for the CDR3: TGTGCCAGCAGCTTCGGGGAGAAAGAGACCCAGTACTTC. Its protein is CASSFGEKETQYF.

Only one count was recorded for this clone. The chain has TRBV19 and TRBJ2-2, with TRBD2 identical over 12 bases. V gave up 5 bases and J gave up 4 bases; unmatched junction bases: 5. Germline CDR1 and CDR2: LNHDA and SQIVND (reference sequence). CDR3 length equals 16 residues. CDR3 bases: TGTGCCAGTAGTCCGACTAGCGGGGGTATCACCGGGGAGCTGTTTTTT. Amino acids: CASSPTSGGITGELFF.

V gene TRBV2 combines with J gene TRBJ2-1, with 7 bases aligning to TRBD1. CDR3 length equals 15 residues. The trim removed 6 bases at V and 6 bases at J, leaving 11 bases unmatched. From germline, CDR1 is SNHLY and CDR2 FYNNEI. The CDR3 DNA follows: TGTGCCAGCAGCCCGTACAGGGGAAGAGGCAATGAGCAGTTCTTC. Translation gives CASSPYRGRGNEQFF. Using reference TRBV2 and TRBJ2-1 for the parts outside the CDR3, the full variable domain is EPEVTQTPSHQVTQMGQEVILRCVPISNHLYFYWYRQILGQKVEFLVSFYNNEISEKSEIFDDQFSVERPDGSNFTLKIRSTKLEDSAMYFCASSPYRGRGNEQFFGPGTRLTVL.